This T cell receptor beta chain was captured in a study of blood T cells in healthy people across ages. Primed by a sample-barcoded 5' primer and a J-beta primer mix, a second PCR proceeded for roughly 7 to 11 cycles. TCRdb ran MiXCR on the 5' RACE reads and lists one entry per CDR3 protein. In the table there are about 670,000 distinct CDR3 sequences, approximately 40% of which are singletons. This clonotype was sampled from an elderly man in good health. Sequencing used blood.

CDR3 DNA sequence: TGTGCCAGCAGTTCACAAACAGGGGGCGATTACAATGAGCAGTACTTC. Protein: CASSSQTGGDYNEQYF. This rearrangement joins TRBV11-2 to TRBJ2-5; 9 bases match TRBD1. The CDR3 is 16 amino acids. Germline V gene lookup returns CDR1 SGHAT and CDR2 FQNNGV. The V gene end was trimmed by 6 bases and the J gene end by 11 bases; junction bases not matched to a gene: 19.